This TCR beta chain was recorded in a study of T-cell reconstitution after alpha-beta-depleted transplantation in children. Study results and limitations: Expanded clones from the graft, numbering several hundred, reportedly supplied alpha-beta T cells about two months after transplant. After transplant, high TCRbeta diversity at day 60 in some patients arose from surviving recipient T cells and thymic progenitors.

This CDR3 has 15 residues. Trimming pared 3 bases from V and 0 bases from J, leaving 10 bases between. Germline values: CDR1 ENHRY, CDR2 SYGVKD. This sample's TCRbeta library carried unique molecular identifier barcodes. TCRdb reprocessed the PCR reads with MiXCR, giving one entry per CDR3 protein. The sample holds approximately 1,000,000 distinct CDR3 sequences, about 30% seen once. The table lists this clonotype with a few counts. Its antigen remains unidentified. The chain recombines TRBV10-3 with TRBJ2-3; no definite D call. The TCR was taken from a boy in the first two years of life who had a stem cell transplant for SCID, so the T cells may come from the graft donor. The sequences come from PBMCs, mostly from graft donor cells, collected 360 days after TCRalphabeta/CD19-depleted stem cell transplant. CDR3 region: CAISDTSLSTDTQYF. CDR3 DNA sequence: TGTGCCATCAGTGACACCTCTCTTAGCACAGATACGCAGTATTTT.